The sequence of this T cell receptor (beta chain) was determined in a study of T-cell reconstitution after alpha-beta-depleted transplantation in children. V shed 4 bases and J shed 2 bases, with 14 bases lying between them. This CDR3 has 16 residues. The germline V gene encodes CDR1 SGHTA and CDR2 FQGTGA. A TCRbeta library incorporating unique molecular identifiers was prepared. Each CDR3 protein gets one entry after TCRdb re-called the PCR reads with MiXCR. The sample yields approximately 350,000 distinct CDR3 sequences, about an eighth seen once. This clonotype has a count of ten or more. The V and J genes are TRBV7-3 and TRBJ2-2; D might be TRBD1 (6 bases). This specimen consisted of PBMCs, obtained from the stem cell graft. The receptor was isolated from a human donor who donated a stem cell graft to a child with Fanconi anemia. The CDR3 DNA reads as TGTGCCAGCAGCTCACAGGGACCTGAAAACACCGGGGAGCTGTTTTTT. It codes for CASSSQGPENTGELFF.